A single sample is the source of the 12 T cell receptor beta chains below, sequenced in a study of blood T cell repertoires in COVID-19. Here immunoSEQ multiplex PCR was the method, and the copy in TCRdb shows in-frame clones only, minus some. Here the sample spans 430,000 or so clones, around nine tenths being singletons. The specimen sequenced was PBMCs or T cells enriched from blood (not recorded which). The receptor set was obtained from a woman in her late teens or twenties who had been exposed to COVID-19.

This chain uses TRBV2 with TRBJ1-2, with TRBD1 identical over 8 bases. Germline loops: CDR1 SNHLY, CDR2 FYNNEI. V gave up 6 bases and J gave up 12 bases; unmatched junction bases: 6. The CDR3 has 11 amino acids. The CDR3 loop reads CASRGQDINTF. The CDR3 nucleotides read TGTGCCAGCAGGGGACAGGACATTAACACCTTC.

V is TRBV12-3 or TRBV12-4 and J is TRBJ1-2; D is unclear. Trimming took off 2 bases at V and 5 bases at J, with 9 bases between the two ends. The CDR3 covers 13 residues. The CDR3 nucleotides read TGTGCCAGCAGTTTACCGGGGTGGTATGGCTACACCTTC. It translates to CASSLPGWYGYTF.

The gene calls are TRBV28 and TRBJ1-2; 8 bases agree with TRBD1. V dropped 5 bases and J dropped 4; count of bases not matched to a gene: 3. The CDR3 covers 13 residues. Germline CDR1 reads MDHEN; CDR2 reads SYDVKM. In DNA form, the CDR3 reads TGTGCCAGCAGTCCCCAGGGGGCCTATGGCTACACCTTC. Translated, it gives CASSPQGAYGYTF.

This sequence joins TRBV7-9 and TRBJ1-5; 9 bases are shared with TRBD1. The CDR3 has 19 amino acids. Losses at the gene ends were 5 bases for V and 3 bases for J; bases not matched to a gene: 17. The germline CDR1 and CDR2 sequences are SEHNR and FQNEAQ (reference sequence). The DNA of the CDR3 is TGTGCCAGCAGCCTCGGGAGTACTGGACAGGGGTTGATCAATCAGCCCCAGCATTTT. Encoded protein: CASSLGSTGQGLINQPQHF.

The V gene is TRBV19, the J gene TRBJ2-6; no definite D call. The V gene lost 3 bases and the J gene lost 0 bases, with 6 bases spanning the gap. Per the germline V gene, CDR1 is LNHDA and CDR2 is SQIVND (reference sequence). This CDR3 spans 15 amino acids. The CDR3 is CASSIQYSGANVLTF. The CDR3 nucleotides read TGTGCCAGTAGTATTCAGTACTCTGGGGCCAACGTCCTGACTTTC.

CDR3 region: CASSEVKGTAGGYQPQHF. The CDR3 DNA reads as TGTGCCAGCAGTGAAGTAAAGGGGACAGCAGGAGGCTATCAGCCCCAGCATTTT. The V and J genes are TRBV6-1 and TRBJ1-5; 7 bases line up with TRBD1. Germline V lookup: CDR1 MNHNS, CDR2 SASEGT. The ends lost 1 base at V and 5 bases at J; junction bases unmatched: 14. The length of the CDR3 is 18 residues.

V usage is TRBV4-2 and J usage is TRBJ2-3; 13 nucleotides agree with TRBD2. The length of the CDR3 is 16 residues. Germline V lookup: CDR1 LGHNA, CDR2 YNFKEQ. Germline trimming cut 0 bases from V and 5 bases from J; bases unmatched to any gene: 2. The CDR3 reads CASSQETSGRRDTQYF. The CDR3 DNA sequence: TGTGCCAGCAGCCAAGAGACTAGCGGGAGGAGAGATACGCAGTATTTT.

V and J are TRBV7-9 and TRBJ2-1; 14 bases agree with TRBD2. Germline V gene sequence: CDR1 SEHNR, CDR2 FQNEAQ (reference sequence). The CDR3 is 19 residues long. The ends lost 2 bases at V and 1 base at J; junction bases unmatched: 7. The CDR3 region is CASSLWRGTSGSSYNEQFF. CDR3 bases: TGTGCCAGCAGCTTATGGAGGGGGACTAGCGGGAGTTCCTACAATGAGCAGTTCTTC.

Worth noting for this clone: Different DNA sequences within this sample yield the same CDR3. The V and J genes are TRBV7-2 and TRBJ2-1, with D maybe TRBD2 (5 bases). Germline lookup yields CDR1 SGHTA and CDR2 FQGNSA. CDR3 length: 14 residues. The V gene lost 5 bases and the J gene lost 2 bases, with 10 bases spanning the gap. The CDR3 loop reads CASSLGGTYNEQFF. Here the CDR3 DNA reads TGTGCCAGCAGCCTAGGAGGCACCTACAATGAGCAGTTCTTC.

The V gene is TRBV9, the J gene TRBJ1-1; TRBD1 matches 8 bases. Trimming cost V 2 bases and J 4 bases; bases outside gene matches: 7. Germline CDR1 reads SGDLS; CDR2 reads YYNGEE. The CDR3 is made up of 15 amino acids. CDR3 region: CASSVMDRAATEAFF. The CDR3 coding sequence is TGTGCCAGCAGCGTGATGGACAGGGCGGCCACTGAAGCTTTCTTT.

Points on this clone: The same CDR3 can be traced to other DNA sequences in this sample. This chain joins TRBV7-9 and TRBJ2-7, with 9 bases fitting TRBD1. Trimming cost V 5 bases and J 1 base; bases outside gene matches: 3. Germline CDR1 is SEHNR and CDR2 is FQNEAQ (reference sequence). The CDR3 has 14 residues. CDR3 coding DNA: TGTGCCAGCAGCCGGGACAGGGTTTCCTACGAGCAGTACTTC. Encoded protein: CASSRDRVSYEQYF.

For this clone: Within the sample, other DNA sequences also encode this same CDR3. This CDR3 reads CASSLGGSYEQYF. CDR3 sequence (DNA): TGTGCCAGCAGCTTAGGAGGCTCCTACGAGCAGTACTTC. The genes are TRBV11-2 and TRBJ2-7; D remains unclear. With 1 base removed from V and 0 bases from J, the gap between germline ends came to 4 bases. This CDR3 is 13 amino acids long. The germline V gene encodes CDR1 SGHAT and CDR2 FQNNGV.